A selection of T cell receptor beta chains follows, all from one sample in a study of CD8 T cells in ankylosing spondylitis. TCRdb re-analysed the 5' RACE reads in MiXCR, keeping a single row per CDR3 protein. Altogether some 400,000 distinct CDR3 sequences are present, 20% to 25% being singletons, with the ten largest covering approximately 16%. Sequenced material: blood, either unsorted or a sorted T cell fraction (not recorded which). These receptors came from a male donor with ankylosing spondylitis. CDR3s include the opening cysteine and the closing phenylalanine or tryptophan. A D gene is named only where the DNA matches it firmly. Clone size is given for some rows only: seen once, a few or many times, or a class if the clone is expanded.

len: 13
d_gene: TRBD1
v_gene: TRBV7-2
j_gene: TRBJ2-7
abundance: -
CDR3nt: TGTGCCAGCAGGAAACAGGGGCCCTACGAGCAGTACTTC
CDR3aa: CASRKQGPYEQYF

len: 13
d_gene: -
v_gene: TRBV15
j_gene: TRBJ1-2
abundance: few
CDR3nt: TGTGCCACCAGCAAGGATCAGGGTTATGGCTACACCTTC
CDR3aa: CATSKDQGYGYTF

len: 16
d_gene: TRBD1
v_gene: TRBV5-6
j_gene: TRBJ1-1
abundance: few
CDR3nt: TGTGCCAGCAGTAAGACAGGGGCTAGCACCAGGAGTGAAGCTTTCTTT
CDR3aa: CASSKTGASTRSEAFF

len: 14
d_gene: TRBD1
v_gene: TRBV29-1
j_gene: TRBJ1-2
abundance: -
CDR3nt: TGCAGCGTTGAAGATCTCGGGACAGGGTCAAGCTACACCTTC
CDR3aa: CSVEDLGTGSSYTF

len: 17
d_gene: -
v_gene: TRBV15
j_gene: TRBJ2-3
abundance: few
CDR3nt: TGTGCCACCAGCAGAGATCTCTCGGGCGGGGCGGGAGATACGCAGTATTTT
CDR3aa: CATSRDLSGGAGDTQYF

len: 16
d_gene: TRBD2
v_gene: TRBV6-1
j_gene: TRBJ2-5
abundance: -
CDR3nt: TGTGCCAGCAGTCAAGGGACTAGCGGGAGAATGGAGACCCAGTACTTC
CDR3aa: CASSQGTSGRMETQYF

len: 15
d_gene: TRBD1
v_gene: TRBV27
j_gene: TRBJ1-1
abundance: few
CDR3nt: TGTGCCAGCAGTTTTTCTCACAGGGGTATCACTGAAGCTTTCTTT
CDR3aa: CASSFSHRGITEAFF

len: 14
d_gene: TRBD1
v_gene: TRBV20-1
j_gene: TRBJ2-2
abundance: -
CDR3nt: TGCAGTGCTCTCAGGACAGGGGGCGCCGGGGAGCTGTTTTTT
CDR3aa: CSALRTGGAGELFF

len: 15
d_gene: TRBD2
v_gene: TRBV24-1
j_gene: TRBJ2-3
abundance: -
CDR3nt: TGTGCCACCCAGATTTCGGGAGGGGGAGGAGATACGCAGTATTTT
CDR3aa: CATQISGGGGDTQYF

len: 18
d_gene: TRBD1
v_gene: TRBV12-3/TRBV12-4
j_gene: TRBJ1-4
abundance: few
CDR3nt: TGTGCCAGCAGCCCGGGACAGGGGATGGTGGGCCTCGGTGAAAAACTGTTTTTT
CDR3aa: CASSPGQGMVGLGEKLFF

len: 15
d_gene: -
v_gene: TRBV5-1
j_gene: TRBJ2-2
abundance: few
CDR3nt: TGCGCCAGCAGCTTGTACAGGTTGGCAACCGGGGAGCTGTTTTTT
CDR3aa: CASSLYRLATGELFF

len: 15
d_gene: -
v_gene: TRBV29-1
j_gene: TRBJ2-7
abundance: -
CDR3nt: TGCAGCGTCTCCCCGCCATCGCAGGGTCGTGGGAAGCAGTACTTC
CDR3aa: CSVSPPSQGRGKQYF

len: 15
d_gene: -
v_gene: TRBV24-1
j_gene: TRBJ2-1
abundance: -
CDR3nt: TGTGCCACCAGTGATTTGCATTTGGCCCCCGATGAGCAGTTCTTC
CDR3aa: CATSDLHLAPDEQFF

len: 16
d_gene: TRBD1
v_gene: TRBV7-3
j_gene: TRBJ2-1
abundance: -
CDR3nt: TGTGCCAGCAGCTTACAGGGGGCGGCCTCCTACAATGAGCAGTTCTTC
CDR3aa: CASSLQGAASYNEQFF

len: 14
d_gene: TRBD2
v_gene: TRBV12-3/TRBV12-4
j_gene: TRBJ2-7
abundance: many
CDR3nt: TGTGCCAGCAGATCTAGCGGGAGCGGGTACGAGCAGTACTTC
CDR3aa: CASRSSGSGYEQYF

len: 16
d_gene: TRBD1
v_gene: TRBV11-3
j_gene: TRBJ2-2
abundance: few
CDR3nt: TGTGCCAGCTCCCGCCGGGACAGCGGAAACACCGGGGAGCTGTTTTTT
CDR3aa: CASSRRDSGNTGELFF

len: 16
d_gene: TRBD2
v_gene: TRBV12-3/TRBV12-4
j_gene: TRBJ2-7
abundance: -
CDR3nt: TGTGCCAGCAGTTTAGCGGGTAGCGGGAGGGCCGTCGAGCAGTACTTC
CDR3aa: CASSLAGSGRAVEQYF

len: 15
d_gene: -
v_gene: TRBV14
j_gene: TRBJ1-4
abundance: -
CDR3nt: TGTGCCAGCAGCCAAGAACGTCAGATTAATGAAAAACTGTTTTTT
CDR3aa: CASSQERQINEKLFF

len: 13
d_gene: -
v_gene: TRBV9
j_gene: TRBJ1-2
abundance: few
CDR3nt: TGTGCCAGCAGCGTACTAGGGGGCTATGGCTACACCTTC
CDR3aa: CASSVLGGYGYTF

len: 11
d_gene: -
v_gene: TRBV29-1
j_gene: TRBJ1-1
abundance: -
CDR3nt: TGCAGCGTTGGGACTAACGGTGAAGCTTTCTTT
CDR3aa: CSVGTNGEAFF

len: 13
d_gene: -
v_gene: TRBV15
j_gene: TRBJ2-5
abundance: -
CDR3nt: TGTGCCACCAGCACCCGGAGGCGAGAGACCCAGTACTTC
CDR3aa: CATSTRRRETQYF

len: 16
d_gene: TRBD2
v_gene: TRBV11-2
j_gene: TRBJ2-5
abundance: -
CDR3nt: TGTGCCAGCACGGGACTAGCGGGCTCGTGGCAAGAGACCCAGTACTTC
CDR3aa: CASTGLAGSWQETQYF

len: 21
d_gene: TRBD1
v_gene: TRBV11-1
j_gene: TRBJ2-7
abundance: many
CDR3nt: TGTGCCAGCAGCAGTGGACAGGGGACTTCTTCCAGGCGGGGGTTCTCCTACGAGCAGTACTTC
CDR3aa: CASSSGQGTSSRRGFSYEQYF

len: 11
d_gene: -
v_gene: TRBV7-8
j_gene: TRBJ2-1
abundance: many
CDR3nt: TGTGCCAGCAGCTTATTCGGTGAGCAGTTCTTC
CDR3aa: CASSLFGEQFF

len: 15
d_gene: -
v_gene: TRBV4-2
j_gene: TRBJ1-2
abundance: few
CDR3nt: TGTGCCAGCAGCCAAGAATGGCAGCCTAACTATGGCTACACCTTC
CDR3aa: CASSQEWQPNYGYTF

len: 13
d_gene: -
v_gene: TRBV10-1
j_gene: TRBJ2-1
abundance: few
CDR3nt: TGCGCCAGCTCTATGGTACGGGACAATGAGCAGTTCTTC
CDR3aa: CASSMVRDNEQFF

len: 15
d_gene: -
v_gene: TRBV20-1
j_gene: TRBJ1-6
abundance: few
CDR3nt: TGCAGTGCTAGATTTTATGGGGCGAGTGAATCACCCCTCCACTTT
CDR3aa: CSARFYGASESPLHF

len: 15
d_gene: -
v_gene: TRBV14
j_gene: TRBJ2-7
abundance: few
CDR3nt: TGTGCCAGCAGCCAAGCCGAGATAGGTCGGAGCGAGCAGTACTTC
CDR3aa: CASSQAEIGRSEQYF

len: 15
d_gene: -
v_gene: TRBV7-2
j_gene: TRBJ2-1
abundance: few
CDR3nt: TGTGCCAGCAGCTTAGCGCGAGGGAACGGGAATGAGCAGTTCTTC
CDR3aa: CASSLARGNGNEQFF

len: 13
d_gene: TRBD2
v_gene: TRBV10-3
j_gene: TRBJ2-7
abundance: few
CDR3nt: TGTGCCATCACCAAGGGACTAGGGAACGAGCAGTACTTC
CDR3aa: CAITKGLGNEQYF

len: 15
d_gene: TRBD1
v_gene: TRBV2
j_gene: TRBJ2-7
abundance: few
CDR3nt: TGTGCCAGCAGGATGGACAGGGGCCAAACCTACGAGCAGTACTTC
CDR3aa: CASRMDRGQTYEQYF

len: 17
d_gene: TRBD2
v_gene: TRBV5-1
j_gene: TRBJ2-7
abundance: -
CDR3nt: TGCGCCAGCAGCCCGGCGCCTAGCGGGAGGAACTCCTACGAGCAGTACTTC
CDR3aa: CASSPAPSGRNSYEQYF

len: 12
d_gene: -
v_gene: TRBV10-3
j_gene: TRBJ2-2
abundance: many
CDR3nt: TGTGCCATCAGACTAGACACCGGGGAGCTGTTTTTT
CDR3aa: CAIRLDTGELFF

len: 15
d_gene: -
v_gene: TRBV7-6
j_gene: TRBJ2-1
abundance: -
CDR3nt: TGTGCCAGCAGCCCTAATGGCAGGGTCCACAATGAGCAGTTCTTC
CDR3aa: CASSPNGRVHNEQFF

len: 13
d_gene: TRBD1
v_gene: TRBV29-1
j_gene: TRBJ2-7
abundance: -
CDR3nt: TGCAGCGTTGAAGGGTCATTGACAGGGTGGCAGTACTTC
CDR3aa: CSVEGSLTGWQYF

len: 18
d_gene: -
v_gene: TRBV4-1
j_gene: TRBJ2-1
abundance: few
CDR3nt: TGCGCCAGCAGCCAAGAAGGCCCCCAGGCGGACTCCTACAATGAGCAGTTCTTC
CDR3aa: CASSQEGPQADSYNEQFF

len: 15
d_gene: -
v_gene: TRBV11-1
j_gene: TRBJ2-5
abundance: few
CDR3nt: TGTGCCAGCAGCTCAACGGGTTCTAACAAAGAGACCCAGTACTTC
CDR3aa: CASSSTGSNKETQYF

len: 14
d_gene: -
v_gene: TRBV20-1
j_gene: TRBJ2-7
abundance: few
CDR3nt: TGCAGTGCTAGAGGGCGGCTAGCGATCGGCGAGCAGTACTTC
CDR3aa: CSARGRLAIGEQYF

len: 16
d_gene: -
v_gene: TRBV7-2
j_gene: TRBJ2-7
abundance: -
CDR3nt: TGTGCCAGCAGCTTAGATTCAGGGACCTTCCACTACGAGCAGTACTTC
CDR3aa: CASSLDSGTFHYEQYF

len: 15
d_gene: -
v_gene: TRBV5-1
j_gene: TRBJ1-1
abundance: -
CDR3nt: TGCGCCAGCAGCCCCAGACCAGGGGTCAACACTGAAGCTTTCTTT
CDR3aa: CASSPRPGVNTEAFF

len: 19
d_gene: -
v_gene: TRBV11-1
j_gene: TRBJ1-3
abundance: -
CDR3nt: TGTGCCAGCAGCTCATCCGGGGGCTTAGAGTTGGTTCTCCGAAACACCATATATTTT
CDR3aa: CASSSSGGLELVLRNTIYF

len: 16
d_gene: TRBD1
v_gene: TRBV23-1
j_gene: TRBJ2-6
abundance: once
CDR3nt: TGCGCCAGCATCAGGGACAGGGTCTGTGGGGCCAACGTCCTGACTTTC
CDR3aa: CASIRDRVCGANVLTF

len: 13
d_gene: -
v_gene: TRBV9
j_gene: TRBJ2-7
abundance: -
CDR3nt: TGTGCCAGCAGCGCCGGACAGTCAGGCGAGCAGTACTTC
CDR3aa: CASSAGQSGEQYF

len: 15
d_gene: TRBD2
v_gene: TRBV12-3/TRBV12-4
j_gene: TRBJ2-2
abundance: few
CDR3nt: TGTGCCAGCAGCGAAAGCGGGATGGTCACCGGGGAGCTGTTTTTT
CDR3aa: CASSESGMVTGELFF

len: 15
d_gene: TRBD2
v_gene: TRBV12-3/TRBV12-4
j_gene: TRBJ2-1
abundance: few
CDR3nt: TGTGCCAGCAGTTCCGGGACTAGGGTCTACAATGAGCAGTTCTTC
CDR3aa: CASSSGTRVYNEQFF

len: 13
d_gene: -
v_gene: TRBV7-7
j_gene: TRBJ2-1
abundance: -
CDR3nt: TGTGCTAGCAGCTATGACACCGATAATGAGCAGTTCTTC
CDR3aa: CASSYDTDNEQFF

len: 15
d_gene: -
v_gene: TRBV20-1
j_gene: TRBJ2-7
abundance: -
CDR3nt: TGCAGTGCTAGAGGATTAGGGCAGGGTAGCGACGAGCAGTACTTC
CDR3aa: CSARGLGQGSDEQYF

len: 15
d_gene: -
v_gene: TRBV12-3/TRBV12-4
j_gene: TRBJ1-1
abundance: many
CDR3nt: TGTGCCAGCAGTTGGGGGCAATCTCGGAACACTGAAGCTTTCTTT
CDR3aa: CASSWGQSRNTEAFF

len: 15
d_gene: -
v_gene: TRBV12-3/TRBV12-4
j_gene: TRBJ2-2
abundance: many
CDR3nt: TGTGCCAGCAGTCTTGGGACGGGGAACACCGGGGAGCTGTTTTTT
CDR3aa: CASSLGTGNTGELFF

len: 18
d_gene: -
v_gene: TRBV11-1
j_gene: TRBJ2-7
abundance: -
CDR3nt: TGTGCCAGCAGCTTAGCGGAGGGGCAGGGCGCGGGGTCCTACGAGCAGTACTTC
CDR3aa: CASSLAEGQGAGSYEQYF

len: 17
d_gene: -
v_gene: TRBV28
j_gene: TRBJ1-2
abundance: few
CDR3nt: TGTGCCAGCAGTTTAATCCCCCTCGTGAGGGTAATAGGGGACTACACCTTC
CDR3aa: CASSLIPLVRVIGDYTF

len: 13
d_gene: TRBD2
v_gene: TRBV20-1
j_gene: TRBJ2-2
abundance: few
CDR3nt: TGCAGTGCTAGTCGGGGGGGTGCCGGGGAGCTGTTTTTT
CDR3aa: CSASRGGAGELFF

len: 14
d_gene: -
v_gene: TRBV4-1
j_gene: TRBJ2-7
abundance: -
CDR3nt: TGCGCCAGCAGCCAATCCTGGCCCAACTACGAGCAGTACTTC
CDR3aa: CASSQSWPNYEQYF